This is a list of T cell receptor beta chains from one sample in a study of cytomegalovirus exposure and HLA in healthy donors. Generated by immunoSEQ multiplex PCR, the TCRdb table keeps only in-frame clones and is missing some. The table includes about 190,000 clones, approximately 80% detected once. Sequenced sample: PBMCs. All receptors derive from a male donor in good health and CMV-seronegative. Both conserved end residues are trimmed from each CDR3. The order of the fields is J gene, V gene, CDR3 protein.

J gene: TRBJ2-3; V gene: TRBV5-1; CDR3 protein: ASGPSDLTDTQY
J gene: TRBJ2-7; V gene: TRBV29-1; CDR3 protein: SVGGGGSYEQY
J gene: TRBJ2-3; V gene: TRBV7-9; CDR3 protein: ASSFTPPEVLATDTQY
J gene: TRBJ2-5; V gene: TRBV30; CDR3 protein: AWSVGGTGETQY
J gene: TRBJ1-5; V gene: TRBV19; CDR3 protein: ASSIGQGENQPQH
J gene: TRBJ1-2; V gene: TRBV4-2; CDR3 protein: ASSQDLGARGYT
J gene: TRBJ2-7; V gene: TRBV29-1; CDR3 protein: SVGFGGKSSYEQY
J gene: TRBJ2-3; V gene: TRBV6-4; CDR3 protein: ASAQGPESTQY
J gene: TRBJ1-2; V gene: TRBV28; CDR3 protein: ASSPAGTAPYGYT
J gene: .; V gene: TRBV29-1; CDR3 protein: SVMGPDSYEQY
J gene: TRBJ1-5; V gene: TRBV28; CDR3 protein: ASSPPDRGLDNQPQH
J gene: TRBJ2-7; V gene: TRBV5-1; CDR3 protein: ASSAGQGPYEQY
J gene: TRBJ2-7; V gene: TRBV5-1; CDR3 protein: ASGRGNPYEQY
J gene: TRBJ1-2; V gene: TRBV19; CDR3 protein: ASGQGALGYT
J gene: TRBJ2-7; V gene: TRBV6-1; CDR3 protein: ASSDINRGSEQY
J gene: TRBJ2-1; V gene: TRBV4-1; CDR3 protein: ASSQDSGQGYRNEQF
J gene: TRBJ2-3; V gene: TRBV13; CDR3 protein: ASSIRTSGGGITDTQY
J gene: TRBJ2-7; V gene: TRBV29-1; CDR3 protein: SVEGNRGLEQY
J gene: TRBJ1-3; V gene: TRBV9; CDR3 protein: ASSVQDFTGSHTIY
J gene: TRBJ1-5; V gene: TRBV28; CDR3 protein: ASSPTGMGSNQPQH
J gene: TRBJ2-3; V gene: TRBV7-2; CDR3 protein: ASSLMSGTDTQY
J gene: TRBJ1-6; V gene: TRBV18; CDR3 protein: ASSPPSALGSPLH
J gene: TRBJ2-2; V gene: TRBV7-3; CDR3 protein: ASSLEPRSGRFTGELF
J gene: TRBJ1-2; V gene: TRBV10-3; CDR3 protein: AISEPGLMRGYT
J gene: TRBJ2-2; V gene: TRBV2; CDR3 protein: ASSVGGGGELF
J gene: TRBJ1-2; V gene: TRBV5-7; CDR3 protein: ASSPGLELVRGYT
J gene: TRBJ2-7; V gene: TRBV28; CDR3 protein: ASSSRDRGAYEQY
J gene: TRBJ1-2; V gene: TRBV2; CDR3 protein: ATDRAFGYT
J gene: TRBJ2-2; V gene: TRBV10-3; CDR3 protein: AIRRGTEVNTGELF
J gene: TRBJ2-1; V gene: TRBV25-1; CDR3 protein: ASSDTRTSEQF
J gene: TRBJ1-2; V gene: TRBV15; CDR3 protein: ATSSAGQGNYGYT
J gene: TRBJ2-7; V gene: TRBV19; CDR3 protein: ASSISGTMDEQY
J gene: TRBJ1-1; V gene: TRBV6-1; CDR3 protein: ASTGQVNTEAF
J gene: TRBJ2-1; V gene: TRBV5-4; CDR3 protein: ASSEMRGSYNEQF
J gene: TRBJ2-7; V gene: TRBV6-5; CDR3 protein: ASSPGGEQY
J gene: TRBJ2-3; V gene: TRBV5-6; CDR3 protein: ASSSRPTGGGGDTQY
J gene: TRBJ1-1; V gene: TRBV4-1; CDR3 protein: ASSQFLGQGSTEAF
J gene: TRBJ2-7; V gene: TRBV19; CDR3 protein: ASSPPGTGLEQY
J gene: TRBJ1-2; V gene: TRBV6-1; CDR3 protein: ASSEGGGMDYGYT
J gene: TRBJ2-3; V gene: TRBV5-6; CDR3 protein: ASSSIAGGPTDTQY
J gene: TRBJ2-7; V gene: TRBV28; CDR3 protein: ASSWSGRVDEQY
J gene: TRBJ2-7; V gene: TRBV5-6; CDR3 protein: ASSSPITGRTYEQY
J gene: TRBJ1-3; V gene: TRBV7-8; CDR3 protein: ASSFHRGNTIY
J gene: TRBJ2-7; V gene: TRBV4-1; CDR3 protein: ASSQVQASYEQY
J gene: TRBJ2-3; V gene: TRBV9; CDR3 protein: ASSLGTSGRTDTQY
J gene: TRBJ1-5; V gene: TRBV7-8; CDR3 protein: ASSLERRGSNQPQH
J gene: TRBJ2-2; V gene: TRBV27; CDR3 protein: ASKNRGELF
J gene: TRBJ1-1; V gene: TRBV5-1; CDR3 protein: ASSSVPGQGMNTEAF
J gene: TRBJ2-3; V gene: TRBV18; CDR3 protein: ASSPKGGLPSTDTQY
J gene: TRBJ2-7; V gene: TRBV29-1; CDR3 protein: SVLVPSSYEQY
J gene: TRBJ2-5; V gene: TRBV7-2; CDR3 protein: ASSPARGGLETQY